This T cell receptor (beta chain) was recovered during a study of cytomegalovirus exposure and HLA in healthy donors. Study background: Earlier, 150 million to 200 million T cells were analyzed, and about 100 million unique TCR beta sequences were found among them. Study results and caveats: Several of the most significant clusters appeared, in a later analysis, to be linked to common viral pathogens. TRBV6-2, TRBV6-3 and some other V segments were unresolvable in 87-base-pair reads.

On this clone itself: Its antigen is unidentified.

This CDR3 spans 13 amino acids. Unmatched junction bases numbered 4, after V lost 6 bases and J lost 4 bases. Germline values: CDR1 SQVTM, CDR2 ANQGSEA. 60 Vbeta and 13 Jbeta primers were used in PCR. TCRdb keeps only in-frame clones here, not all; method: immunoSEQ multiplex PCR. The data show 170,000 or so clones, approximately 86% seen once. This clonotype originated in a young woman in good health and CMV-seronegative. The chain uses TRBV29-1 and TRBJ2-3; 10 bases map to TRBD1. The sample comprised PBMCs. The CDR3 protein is CSVPGQGSDTQYF. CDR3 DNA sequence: TGCAGCGTGCCGGGACAGGGGTCAGATACGCAGTATTTT.